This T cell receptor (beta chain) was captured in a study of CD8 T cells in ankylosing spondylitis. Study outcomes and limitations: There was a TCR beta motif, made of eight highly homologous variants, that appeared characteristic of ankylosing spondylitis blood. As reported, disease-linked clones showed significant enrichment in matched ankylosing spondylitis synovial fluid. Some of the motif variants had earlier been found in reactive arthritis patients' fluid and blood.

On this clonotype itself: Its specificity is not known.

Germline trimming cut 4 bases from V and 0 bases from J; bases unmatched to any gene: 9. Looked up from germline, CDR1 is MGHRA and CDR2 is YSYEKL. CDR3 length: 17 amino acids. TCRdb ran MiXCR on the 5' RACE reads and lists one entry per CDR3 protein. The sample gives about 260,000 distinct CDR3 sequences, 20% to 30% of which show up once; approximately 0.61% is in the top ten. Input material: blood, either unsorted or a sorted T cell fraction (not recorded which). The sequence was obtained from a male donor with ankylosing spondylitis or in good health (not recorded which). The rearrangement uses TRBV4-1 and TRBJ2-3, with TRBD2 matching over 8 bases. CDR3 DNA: TGCGCCAGCAGCCTCAACCCCGGGGGGGGTAGCACAGATACGCAGTATTTT. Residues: CASSLNPGGGSTDTQYF.